This paragraph covers one T cell receptor (beta chain) sequence. The sample is drawn from a study of monozygotic twins with inflammatory bowel disease. An amount of approximately 3,600 ng of total RNA was used for each TCR library. Using the 5' RACE reads, TCRdb records one entry per CDR3 protein without DNA. The listing contains 200,000 to 250,000 distinct CDR3 sequences. This clonotype was sampled from a human donor with ulcerative colitis or Crohn's disease, or a healthy co-twin of an affected twin (not recorded which). Sequencing was carried out using blood.

The CDR3 sequence: CASSLASGGPDTQYF. The rearrangement joins TRBV7-3 to TRBJ2-3; the TRBD2 assignment by TCRdb is unverifiable without DNA. The CDR3 extends over 15 amino acids. From germline, CDR1 is SGHTA and CDR2 FQGTGA.